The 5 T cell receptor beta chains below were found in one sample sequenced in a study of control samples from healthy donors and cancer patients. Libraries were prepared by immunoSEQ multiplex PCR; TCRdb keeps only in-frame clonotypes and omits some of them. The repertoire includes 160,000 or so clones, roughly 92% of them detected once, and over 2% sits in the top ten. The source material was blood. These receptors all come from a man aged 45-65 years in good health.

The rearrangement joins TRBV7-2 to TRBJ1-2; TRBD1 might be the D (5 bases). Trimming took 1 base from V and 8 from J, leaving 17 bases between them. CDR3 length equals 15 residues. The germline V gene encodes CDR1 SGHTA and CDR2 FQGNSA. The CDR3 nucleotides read TGTGCCAGCAGCTTAGGCGGAGGCCCAGGGATGGGCTACACCTTC. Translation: CASSLGGGPGMGYTF.

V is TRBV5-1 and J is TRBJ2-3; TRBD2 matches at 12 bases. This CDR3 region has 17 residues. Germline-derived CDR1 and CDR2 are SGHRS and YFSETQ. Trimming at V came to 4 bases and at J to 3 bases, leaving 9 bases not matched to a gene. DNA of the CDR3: TGCGCCAGCAGCCTCTCCACGACTAGCGGGAGTACAGATACGCAGTATTTT. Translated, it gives CASSLSTTSGSTDTQYF.

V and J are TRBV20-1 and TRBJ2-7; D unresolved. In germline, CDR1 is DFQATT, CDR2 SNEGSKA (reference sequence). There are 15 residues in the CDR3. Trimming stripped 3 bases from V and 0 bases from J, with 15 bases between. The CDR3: CSASLQLLSSYEQYF. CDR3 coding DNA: TGCAGTGCTAGTCTCCAGCTTCTTAGCTCCTACGAGCAGTACTTC.

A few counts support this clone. The CDR3 spells CASSSQGPGGTIYF. The CDR3 region has the DNA TGTGCCAGCAGCTCACAGGGCCCAGGAGGGACCATATATTTT. The chain joins TRBV7-3 to TRBJ1-3, with a possible D match to TRBD1 (6 bases). Germline lookup yields CDR1 SGHTA and CDR2 FQGTGA. V was shortened by 4 bases and J by 10 bases, with 17 bases between the two germline ends. The CDR3 is 14 amino acids.

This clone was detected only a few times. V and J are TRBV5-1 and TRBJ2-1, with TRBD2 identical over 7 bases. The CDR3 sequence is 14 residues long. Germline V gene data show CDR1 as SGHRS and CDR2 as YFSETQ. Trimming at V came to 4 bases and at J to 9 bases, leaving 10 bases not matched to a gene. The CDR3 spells CASSVTSAGGEQFF. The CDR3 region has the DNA TGCGCCAGCAGCGTTACTAGCGCCGGGGGTGAGCAGTTCTTC.